These 13 T cell receptor beta chains were all obtained from the same sample, sequenced in a study of regulatory T cells in long-lasting Graves disease. Library construction for TCR beta used iRepertoire HTBI primers and Arm-PCR of CDR3 regions. Each CDR3 protein gets one entry after TCRdb re-called the multiplex PCR reads with MiXCR. The data show around 250,000 distinct CDR3 sequences, around 21% seen once. Time point specified: newly diagnosed GD, antithyroid drugs for less than 3 months. Researchers made the TCR library from RNA that was extracted from PBMCs. Sample: peripheral blood mononuclear cells (PBMCs), taken at new diagnosis, from a patient treated with antithyroid drugs. These receptors all stem from a female donor with Graves disease.

Of note for this clonotype: This clone may be a read error of a much larger clone one base away. This chain joins TRBV12-5 and TRBJ2-1; D could derive from TRBD1 or TRBD2 (5 bases each). CDR3 length equals 12 residues. Germline V CDR1 and CDR2: LGHNT, FRNRAP. The V end lost 5 bases, the J end lost 13 bases, and 15 bases lay between the germline ends. CDR3 region: CASGVEGETQFF. CDR3 nucleotides: TGTGCTAGTGGTGTGGAAGGGGAGACCCAGTTCTTC.

The chain is built from TRBV11-1 and TRBJ2-2; the D call may be TRBD1 or TRBD2 (5 bases each). The CDR3 length is 18 residues. V lost 4 bases, J lost 2 bases, and 20 bases lay in between. Germline assignment: CDR1 SGHAT and CDR2 FQDESV (reference sequence). The CDR3 region has the DNA TGTGCCAGCAGCTCCGGGGCCCAGAGTAGGGCCAACACCGGGGAGCTGTTTTTT. Translated: CASSSGAQSRANTGELFF.

V and J are TRBV2 and TRBJ2-5; TRBD2 matches at 7 bases. CDR1 and CDR2 (germline): SNHLY, FYNNEI. The CDR3 has 15 amino acids. The ends lost 4 bases at V and 4 bases at J; junction bases unmatched: 9. For the CDR3, the DNA is TGTGCCAGCAGTGGGGGGGGGGGACGAAGAGAGACCCAGTACTTC. The encoded protein is CASSGGGGRRETQYF.

The rearrangement uses TRBV2 and TRBJ2-5; 14 bases map to TRBD2. J gave up 1 base and V 6 bases, and 4 bases lay outside the gene matches. The V gene's germline CDR1 is SNHLY and CDR2 FYNNEI. This CDR3 is 16 amino acids long. Written as DNA, the CDR3 is TGTGCCAGCAGGACTGGACTAGCGGGGGGCCAAGAGACCCAGTACTTC. Its protein product is CASRTGLAGGQETQYF. Together with reference TRBV2 and TRBJ2-5, the CDR3 gives the full variable domain: EPEVTQTPSHQVTQMGQEVILRCVPISNHLYFYWYRQILGQKVEFLVSFYNNEISEKSEIFDDQFSVERPDGSNFTLKIRSTKLEDSAMYFCASRTGLAGGQETQYFGPGTRLLVL.

There are many counts of this clonotype. The gene calls are TRBV20-1 and TRBJ1-5; 7 positions agree with TRBD1. Germline-derived CDR1 and CDR2 are DFQATT and SNEGSKA (reference sequence). V lost 5 bases, J lost 1 base, and 11 bases stayed unmatched. This CDR3 region has 16 residues. The CDR3 protein is CSAQRGRDRSNQPQHF. Written as DNA, the CDR3 is TGCAGTGCTCAGAGGGGGCGAGACAGAAGCAATCAGCCCCAGCATTTT.

The chain uses TRBV12-3 or TRBV12-4 and TRBJ2-3, with D unclear. V was shortened by 3 bases and J by 5 bases, with 6 bases between the two germline ends. This CDR3 region has 12 residues. CDR3 sequence reads: CASSLSKDTQYF. The CDR3 region has the DNA TGTGCCAGCAGTTTGTCGAAAGATACGCAGTATTTT.

This clonotype was observed many times. The CDR3 nucleotides are TGTGCCAGCAGTTACGGCACGGTTGGTGAAAAACTGTTTTTT. It translates to CASSYGTVGEKLFF. This chain links TRBV6-5 with TRBJ1-4; unclear D gene. Germline CDR1 MNHEY, CDR2 SVGAGI. The V gene lost 2 bases and the J gene lost 7 bases, with 11 bases spanning the gap. CDR3 length equals 14 residues.

This clonotype has ten or more counts. The chain has TRBV28 and TRBJ1-6; 11 bases are shared with TRBD1. This CDR3 is built from 16 residues. V gave up 3 bases and J gave up 5 bases; unmatched junction bases: 3. Looked up from germline, CDR1 is MDHEN and CDR2 is SYDVKM. Here the CDR3 reads CASSFTGQGDNSPLHF. CDR3 in DNA: TGTGCCAGCAGTTTTACGGGACAGGGGGATAATTCACCCCTCCACTTT.

This clonotype was counted at least ten times. The chain is built from TRBV6-1 and TRBJ2-6, with D tentatively TRBD1 or TRBD2 (5 bases each). The germline CDR1 and CDR2 sequences are MNHNS and SASEGT. This CDR3 comprises 17 residues. The V and J ends lost 6 bases and 2 bases respectively, with 17 bases between them. The DNA for the CDR3 is TGTGCCAGCAGCCCTCAACAGGAGGCGGCTGGGGCCAACGTCCTGACTTTC. Encoded protein: CASSPQQEAAGANVLTF.

The rearrangement links TRBV20-1 to TRBJ2-7; a possible D gene is TRBD2 (6 bases). The V and J ends lost 6 bases and 3 bases respectively, with 18 bases between them. The CDR3 runs to 14 residues. CDR1 is DFQATT and CDR2 is SNEGSKA in the germline V gene (reference sequence). CDR3 nucleotides: TGCAGTGCAAAGTACCCCGGAGGGTTCTACGAGCAGTACTTC. Its translation: CSAKYPGGFYEQYF.

This clonotype was counted at least ten times. The V and J genes are TRBV28 and TRBJ1-5; TRBD1 matches at 7 bases. J lost 0 bases, V lost 6 bases, and 14 bases had no gene match. The CDR3 covers 18 residues. The germline V gene has CDR1 MDHEN and CDR2 SYDVKM. CDR3 in DNA: TGTGCCAGCAGGAGGGGACAGACTTCGCCCTATAGCAATCAGCCCCAGCATTTT. This sequence encodes CASRRGQTSPYSNQPQHF.

Many counts were recorded for this clonotype. The chain joins TRBV10-1 to TRBJ2-2, with 7 bases matching TRBD2. Trimming took 3 bases from V and 4 from J; bases not matched to a gene: 14. The CDR3 has 18 residues. CDR1 and CDR2 (germline): WNHNN, SYGVQD (reference sequence). CDR3: CASSDPASGGAGTGELFF. CDR3 DNA sequence: TGCGCCAGCAGTGACCCTGCCTCGGGGGGAGCCGGCACCGGGGAGCTGTTTTTT.

This clonotype has ten or more counts. This chain joins TRBV27 and TRBJ1-1; possible D gene TRBD1, 5 bases. Germline-derived CDR1 and CDR2 are MNHEY and SMNVEV (reference sequence). V lost 8 bases to trimming and J lost 8 bases, with 15 bases between them. CDR3 length: 12 residues. This CDR3 reads CASVKGLTEAFF. CDR3 nucleotides: TGTGCCAGCGTGAAGGGGTTAACCGAAGCTTTCTTT.